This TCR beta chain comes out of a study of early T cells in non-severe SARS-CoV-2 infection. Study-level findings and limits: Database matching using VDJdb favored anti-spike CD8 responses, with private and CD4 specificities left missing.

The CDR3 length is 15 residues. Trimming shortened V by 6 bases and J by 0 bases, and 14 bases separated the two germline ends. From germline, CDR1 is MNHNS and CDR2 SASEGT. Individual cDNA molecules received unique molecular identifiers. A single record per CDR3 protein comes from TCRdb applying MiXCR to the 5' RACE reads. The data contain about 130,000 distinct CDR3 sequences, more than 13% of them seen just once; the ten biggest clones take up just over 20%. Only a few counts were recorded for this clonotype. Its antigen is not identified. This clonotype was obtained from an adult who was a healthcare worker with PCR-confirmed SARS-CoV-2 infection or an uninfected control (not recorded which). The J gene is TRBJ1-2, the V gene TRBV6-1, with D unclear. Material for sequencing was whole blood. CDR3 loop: CASSKGLPANYGYTF. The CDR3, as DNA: TGTGCCAGCAGCAAAGGGCTGCCAGCTAACTATGGCTACACCTTC.